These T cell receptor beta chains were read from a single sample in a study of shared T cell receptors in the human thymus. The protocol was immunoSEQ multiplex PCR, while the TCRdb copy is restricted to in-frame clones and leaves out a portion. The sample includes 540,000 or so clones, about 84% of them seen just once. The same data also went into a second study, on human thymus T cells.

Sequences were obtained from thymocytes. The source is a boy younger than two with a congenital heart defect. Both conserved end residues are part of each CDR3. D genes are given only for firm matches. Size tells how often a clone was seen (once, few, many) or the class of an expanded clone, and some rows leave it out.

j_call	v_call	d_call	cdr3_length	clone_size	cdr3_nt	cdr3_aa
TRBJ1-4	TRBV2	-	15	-	TGTGCCAGCAGGGGTCCTGCCGTATTGGAGGAAAAACTGTTTTTT	CASRGPAVLEEKLFF
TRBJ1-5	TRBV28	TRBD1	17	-	TGTGCCAGCAGTTTATGGGAAAGACAGGGATTTTTTCAGCCCCAGCATTTT	CASSLWERQGFFQPQHF
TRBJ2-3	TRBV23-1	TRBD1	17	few	TGCGCCAGCAGTCCCCTAAGGGGACAGGGCTACACAGATACGCAGTATTTT	CASSPLRGQGYTDTQYF
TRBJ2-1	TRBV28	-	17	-	TGTGCCAGCAGTTTAAGGATGCGGGCTGCCTCCTACAATGAGCAGTTCTTC	CASSLRMRAASYNEQFF
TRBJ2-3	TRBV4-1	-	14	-	TGCGCCAGCAGGCGAAGTCCGGTGGTAGATACGCAGTATTTT	CASRRSPVVDTQYF
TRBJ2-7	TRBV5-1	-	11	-	TGCGCCAGCAGTTCGAGCTACGAGCAGTACTTC	CASSSSYEQYF
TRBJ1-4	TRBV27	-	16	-	TGTGCCAGCAGCCCCAATCGCCGAGCAACTAATGAAAAACTGTTTTTT	CASSPNRRATNEKLFF
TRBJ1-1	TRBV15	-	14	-	TGTGCCACCAGCAGAGCACAGGGGAACACTGAAGCTTTCTTT	CATSRAQGNTEAFF
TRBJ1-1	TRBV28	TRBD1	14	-	TGTGCCAGCAGTCGGACAGGGATGAACACTGAAGCTTTCTTT	CASSRTGMNTEAFF
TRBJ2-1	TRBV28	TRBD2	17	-	TGTGCCAGCAGTTTAAGGGCTAGCGGGATGGGGTACAATGAGCAGTTCTTC	CASSLRASGMGYNEQFF
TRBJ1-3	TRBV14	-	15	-	TGTGCCAGCAGCCAATCGTCGGGCTCTGGAAACACCATATATTTT	CASSQSSGSGNTIYF
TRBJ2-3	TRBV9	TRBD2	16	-	TGTGCCAGCAGCCCCTGGACTAGCGGGATTCCAGATACGCAGTATTTT	CASSPWTSGIPDTQYF
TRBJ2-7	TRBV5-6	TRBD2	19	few	TGTGCCAGCAGCTTGGGGATTAGGACTAGCGGGAGGACGACCTACGAGCAGTACTTC	CASSLGIRTSGRTTYEQYF
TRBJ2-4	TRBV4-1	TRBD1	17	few	TGCGCCAGCAGCAAAAAGATATCCGGGACAGGGTCCAACATTCAGTACTTC	CASSKKISGTGSNIQYF
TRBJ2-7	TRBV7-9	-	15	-	TGTGCCAGCAGCTTAGGAGGCCTCCTCTTCTACGAGCAGTACTTC	CASSLGGLLFYEQYF
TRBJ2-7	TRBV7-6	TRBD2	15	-	TGTGCCAGCAGCCCCCGACTAGCGGACGCCTACGAGCAGTACTTC	CASSPRLADAYEQYF
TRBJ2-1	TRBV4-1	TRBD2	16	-	TGCGCCAGCAGCCAGGGAAGCGGGATAGGGTACAATGAGCAGTTCTTC	CASSQGSGIGYNEQFF
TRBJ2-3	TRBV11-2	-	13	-	TGTGCCAGCAGCCCTAGGCGCCGAGATACGCAGTATTTT	CASSPRRRDTQYF
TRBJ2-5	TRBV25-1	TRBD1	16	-	TGTGCCAGCAGTGATAGGGCAGGGGGTTACCAAGAGACCCAGTACTTC	CASSDRAGGYQETQYF
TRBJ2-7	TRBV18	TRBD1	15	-	TGTGCCAGCTCACCCGGACAGGGAATCGCCCTCGAGCAGTACTTC	CASSPGQGIALEQYF
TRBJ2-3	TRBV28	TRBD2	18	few	TGTGCCAGCGGCAAACCGGGACTAGCGGGAGGCAGCACAGATACGCAGTATTTT	CASGKPGLAGGSTDTQYF
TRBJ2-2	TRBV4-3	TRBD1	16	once	TGCGCCAGCAGCCAAGACAGGGGGCTCGACACCGGGGAGCTGTTTTTT	CASSQDRGLDTGELFF
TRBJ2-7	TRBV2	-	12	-	TGTGCCAGCAGACCACACCGCTACGAGCAGTACTTC	CASRPHRYEQYF
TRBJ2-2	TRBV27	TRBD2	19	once	TGTGCCAGCAGTTACCGGACTAGCGGGACTTACCCCAACACCGGGGAGCTGTTTTTT	CASSYRTSGTYPNTGELFF
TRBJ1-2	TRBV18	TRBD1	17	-	TGTGCCAGCTCTCCCGGGACAGGGGCCTTTGGAAACTATGGCTACACCTTC	CASSPGTGAFGNYGYTF
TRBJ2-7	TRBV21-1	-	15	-	TGTGCCAGCAGCTTGCTAGGACAGGAGGACTACGAGCAGTACTTC	CASSLLGQEDYEQYF
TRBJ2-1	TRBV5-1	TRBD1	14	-	TGCGCCAGCAGCACCAGGACAGGTGACAATGAGCAGTTCTTC	CASSTRTGDNEQFF
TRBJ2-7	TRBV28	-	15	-	TGTGCCAGCAGTTTCCAGCGCTACCCTTTTTACGAGCAGTACTTC	CASSFQRYPFYEQYF
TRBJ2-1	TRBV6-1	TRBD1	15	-	TGTGCCAGCAGTCGTGACAGGGGCCCGGGGAATGAGCAGTTCTTC	CASSRDRGPGNEQFF
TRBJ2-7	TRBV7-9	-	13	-	TGTGCCAGCAACGGAGGCTTATCTTACGAGCAGTACTTC	CASNGGLSYEQYF
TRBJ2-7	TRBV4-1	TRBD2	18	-	TGCGCCAGCAGCCAAGATAGACTAGCGGGAGATGGATCCTACGAGCAGTACTTC	CASSQDRLAGDGSYEQYF
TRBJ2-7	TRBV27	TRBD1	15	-	TGTGCCAGCAGTCCGCCCGGGACAGGGGTTAACGAGCAGTACTTC	CASSPPGTGVNEQYF
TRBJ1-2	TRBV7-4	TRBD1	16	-	TGTGCCAGCAGCTTGGACACAGGGGTTGGCTACTATGGCTACACCTTC	CASSLDTGVGYYGYTF
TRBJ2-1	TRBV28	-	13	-	TGTGCCAGCACTACGGTCCAGGGGAATGAGCAGTTCTTC	CASTTVQGNEQFF
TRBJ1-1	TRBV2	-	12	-	TGTGCCAGCCACGAACGGTGGACTGAAGCTTTCTTT	CASHERWTEAFF
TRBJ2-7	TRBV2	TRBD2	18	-	TGTGCCAGCAGTGAAGCGCTTCGGCGGGAGGGCCGATCAGACGAGCAGTACTTC	CASSEALRREGRSDEQYF
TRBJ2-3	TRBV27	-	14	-	TGTGCCAGCAGCCCAACAGGGCCCACAGATACGCAGTATTTT	CASSPTGPTDTQYF
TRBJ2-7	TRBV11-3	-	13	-	TGTGCCAGCAGCTTAGGCGGCATTATGGAGCAGTACTTC	CASSLGGIMEQYF
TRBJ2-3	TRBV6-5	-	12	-	TGTGCCAGCAGCTCTAGCCCAGATACGCAGTATTTT	CASSSSPDTQYF
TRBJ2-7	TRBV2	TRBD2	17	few	TGTGCCAGCTTCACCCCAGGACTAGCGGGGACCTCCTACGAGCAGTACTTC	CASFTPGLAGTSYEQYF
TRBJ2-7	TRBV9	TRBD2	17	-	TGTGCCAGCAGCGCCGCCTCGACTAGCGGGAGCTCCTACGAGCAGTACTTC	CASSAASTSGSSYEQYF
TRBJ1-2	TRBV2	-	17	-	TGTGCCAGCAGGAAAATGCCCCCTCGGGGGGGCCCTAATGGCTACACCTTC	CASRKMPPRGGPNGYTF